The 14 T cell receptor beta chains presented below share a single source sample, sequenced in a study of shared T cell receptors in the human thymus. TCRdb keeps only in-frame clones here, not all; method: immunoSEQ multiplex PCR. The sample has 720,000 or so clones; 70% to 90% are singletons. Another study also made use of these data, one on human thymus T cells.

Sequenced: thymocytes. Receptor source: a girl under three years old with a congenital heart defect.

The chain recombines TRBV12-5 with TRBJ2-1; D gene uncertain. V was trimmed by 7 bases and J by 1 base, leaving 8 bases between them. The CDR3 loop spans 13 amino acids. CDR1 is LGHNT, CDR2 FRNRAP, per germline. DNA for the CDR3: TGTGCTAGTGCTGGTCAGTCCTACAATGAGCAGTTCTTC. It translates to CASAGQSYNEQFF.

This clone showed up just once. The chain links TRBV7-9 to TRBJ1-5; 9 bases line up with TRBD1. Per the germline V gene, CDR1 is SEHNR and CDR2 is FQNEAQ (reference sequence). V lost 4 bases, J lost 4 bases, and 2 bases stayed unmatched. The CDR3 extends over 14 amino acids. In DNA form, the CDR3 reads TGTGCCAGCAGCTCGGGACAGGGTAATCAGCCCCAGCATTTT. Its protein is CASSSGQGNQPQHF.

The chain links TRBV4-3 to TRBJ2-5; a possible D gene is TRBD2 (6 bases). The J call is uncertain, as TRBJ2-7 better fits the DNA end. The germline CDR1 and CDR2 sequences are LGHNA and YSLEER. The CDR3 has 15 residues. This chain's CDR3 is CASSQDREKSYEQYF. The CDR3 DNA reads TGCGCCAGCAGCCAAGATCGGGAGAAATCCTACGAGCAGTACTTC.

The CDR3: CASRGQGDGYTF. The DNA for the CDR3 is TGCGCCAGCAGGGGACAGGGTGATGGCTACACCTTC. The rearrangement uses TRBV5-1 and TRBJ1-2, with 9 positions matching TRBD1. The length of the CDR3 is 12 residues. With V trimmed by 5 bases and J by 6 bases, 2 bases remained unmatched. Germline CDR1 and CDR2: SGHRS and YFSETQ.

The CDR3 spells CASRSAGGDGYTF. The CDR3 DNA is TGTGCCAGCCGCTCCGCAGGGGGCGATGGCTACACCTTC. The V gene is TRBV6-1, the J gene TRBJ1-2; 8 positions match TRBD1. The ends lost 8 bases at V and 6 bases at J; junction bases unmatched: 8. CDR3 size: 13 residues. The germline CDR1 and CDR2 sequences are MNHNS and SASEGT.

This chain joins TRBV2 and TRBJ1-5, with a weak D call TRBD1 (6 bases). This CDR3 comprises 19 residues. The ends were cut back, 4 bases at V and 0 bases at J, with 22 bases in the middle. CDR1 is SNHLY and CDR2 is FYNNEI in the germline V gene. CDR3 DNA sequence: TGTGCCAGCAGTGGTAGGACAGAGACCCCGAACTATAGCAATCAGCCCCAGCATTTT. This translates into CASSGRTETPNYSNQPQHF.

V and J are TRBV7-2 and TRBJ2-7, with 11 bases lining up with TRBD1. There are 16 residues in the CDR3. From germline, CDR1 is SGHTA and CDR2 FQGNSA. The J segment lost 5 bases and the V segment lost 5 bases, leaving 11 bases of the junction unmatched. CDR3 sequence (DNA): TGTGCCAGCAGCCTTAGGGGGACAGGGGGTCACCACGAGCAGTACTTC. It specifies CASSLRGTGGHHEQYF.

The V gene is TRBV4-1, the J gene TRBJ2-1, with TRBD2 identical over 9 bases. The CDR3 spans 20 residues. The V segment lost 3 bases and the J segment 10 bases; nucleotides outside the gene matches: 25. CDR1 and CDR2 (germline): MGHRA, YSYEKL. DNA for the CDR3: TGCGCCAGCAGCCAGAACCGACTAGCGGTCACGGTACTATCAATGAGCGAGCAGTTCTTC. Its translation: CASSQNRLAVTVLSMSEQFF.

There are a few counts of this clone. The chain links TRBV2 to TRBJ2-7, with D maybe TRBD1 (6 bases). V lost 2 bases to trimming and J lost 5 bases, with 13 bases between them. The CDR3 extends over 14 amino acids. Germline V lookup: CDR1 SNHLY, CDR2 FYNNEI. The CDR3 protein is CASSESGARDEQYF. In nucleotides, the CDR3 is TGTGCCAGCAGTGAATCAGGGGCGCGCGACGAGCAGTACTTC. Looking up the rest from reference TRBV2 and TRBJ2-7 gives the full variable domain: EPEVTQTPSHQVTQMGQEVILRCVPISNHLYFYWYRQILGQKVEFLVSFYNNEISEKSEIFDDQFSVERPDGSNFTLKIRSTKLEDSAMYFCASSESGARDEQYFGPGTRLTVT.

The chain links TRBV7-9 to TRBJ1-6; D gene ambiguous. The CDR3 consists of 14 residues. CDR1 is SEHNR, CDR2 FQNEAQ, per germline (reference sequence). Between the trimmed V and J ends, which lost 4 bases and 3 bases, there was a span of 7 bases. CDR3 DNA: TGTGCCAGCAGCTGGAGCCACTATAATTCACCCCTCCACTTT. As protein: CASSWSHYNSPLHF.

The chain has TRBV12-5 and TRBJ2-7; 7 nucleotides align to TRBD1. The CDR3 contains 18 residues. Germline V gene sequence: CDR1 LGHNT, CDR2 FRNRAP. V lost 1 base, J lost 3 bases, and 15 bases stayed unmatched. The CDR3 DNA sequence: TGTGCTAGTGGTTTGGGTGGGACAGAAGTACCCTTGGTCTACGAGCAGTACTTC. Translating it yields CASGLGGTEVPLVYEQYF.

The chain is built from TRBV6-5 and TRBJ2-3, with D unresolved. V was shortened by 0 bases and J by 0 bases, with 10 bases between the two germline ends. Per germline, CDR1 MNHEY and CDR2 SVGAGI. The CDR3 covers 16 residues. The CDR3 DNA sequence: TGTGCCAGCAGTTACTCGAAGGTAGCTAGCACAGATACGCAGTATTTT. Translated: CASSYSKVASTDTQYF.

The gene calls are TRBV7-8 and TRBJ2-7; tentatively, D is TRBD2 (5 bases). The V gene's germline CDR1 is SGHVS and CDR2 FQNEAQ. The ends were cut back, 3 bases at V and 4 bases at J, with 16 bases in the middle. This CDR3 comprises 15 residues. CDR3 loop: CASSFEKDSAYEQYF. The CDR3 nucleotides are TGTGCCAGCAGCTTCGAAAAGGACTCTGCGTACGAGCAGTACTTC.

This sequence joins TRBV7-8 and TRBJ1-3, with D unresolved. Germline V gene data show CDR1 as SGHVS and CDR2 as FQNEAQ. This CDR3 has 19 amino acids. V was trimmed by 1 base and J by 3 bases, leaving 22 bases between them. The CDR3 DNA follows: TGTGCCAGCAGCTTAGAAGTTCCATGGGCCAGGACTGGTGGAAACACCATATATTTT. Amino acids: CASSLEVPWARTGGNTIYF.